These T cell receptor beta chains were read from a single sample in a study of CD8 T cell repertoires and HIV-1 epitope variants. What these receptors recognize is not known. Produced via immunoSEQ multiplex PCR; TCRdb's table is partial and in-frame only. The repertoire consists of about 5,800 clones, with around 60% occurring once and the leading ten covering 44%. The sequencing input was cultured CD8+ T cells derived from PBMCs. These receptors were taken from a male donor with HIV. Each CDR3 is given with its conserved first and last residue. The order of the fields is V gene, clone size, J gene, CDR3 protein. Rows may omit the clone size; those that give it use once, few, many or a size class.

v_call: TRBV15; clone_size: .; j_call: TRBJ1-2; cdr3_aa: CATSSRILDGYTF
v_call: TRBV5-6; clone_size: .; j_call: TRBJ2-1; cdr3_aa: CASSPDRANYNEQFF
v_call: TRBV5-4; clone_size: .; j_call: TRBJ2-7; cdr3_aa: CASSTPQRGGYEQYF
v_call: TRBV6-1; clone_size: .; j_call: TRBJ2-1; cdr3_aa: CASSDQDLGGEQFF
v_call: TRBV4-2; clone_size: once; j_call: TRBJ2-5; cdr3_aa: CASSHFSGGETQYF
v_call: TRBV5-8; clone_size: .; j_call: TRBJ2-7; cdr3_aa: CATPHLWGEQYF
v_call: TRBV15; clone_size: .; j_call: TRBJ2-2; cdr3_aa: CATSGSGELFF
v_call: TRBV10-1; clone_size: .; j_call: TRBJ2-5; cdr3_aa: CASSEGQYWETQYF
v_call: TRBV6-1; clone_size: .; j_call: TRBJ2-7; cdr3_aa: CASRAVGEQYF
v_call: TRBV6-5; clone_size: .; j_call: TRBJ2-1; cdr3_aa: CASSYSLVDEQFF
v_call: TRBV19; clone_size: few; j_call: TRBJ1-2; cdr3_aa: CASSIFGSSAPYGYTF
v_call: TRBV6-1; clone_size: .; j_call: TRBJ2-3; cdr3_aa: CASKLAGLSDTQYF
v_call: TRBV6-1; clone_size: .; j_call: TRBJ2-7; cdr3_aa: CASSEAPVGVEQYF
v_call: TRBV7-9; clone_size: .; j_call: TRBJ1-3; cdr3_aa: CASSSTAGGGTGGNTIYF
v_call: TRBV27; clone_size: .; j_call: TRBJ1-2; cdr3_aa: CASSSGVSYGYTF
v_call: TRBV6-5; clone_size: .; j_call: TRBJ2-5; cdr3_aa: CASSHQDGFQETQYF
v_call: TRBV6-1; clone_size: .; j_call: TRBJ2-1; cdr3_aa: CATGGYEQFF
v_call: TRBV7-9; clone_size: .; j_call: TRBJ2-3; cdr3_aa: CASSRELTDTQYF
v_call: TRBV11-3; clone_size: .; j_call: TRBJ2-7; cdr3_aa: CASSLGQYLREQYF
v_call: TRBV4-3; clone_size: large; j_call: TRBJ2-3; cdr3_aa: CASSQDRPSRADTQYF
v_call: TRBV5-4; clone_size: .; j_call: TRBJ2-1; cdr3_aa: CASSWGSSGSGTEQFF
v_call: TRBV5-1; clone_size: .; j_call: TRBJ2-1; cdr3_aa: CASSLGEAIKQFF
v_call: TRBV27; clone_size: .; j_call: TRBJ2-7; cdr3_aa: CASSPGTYYEQYF
v_call: TRBV11-2; clone_size: .; j_call: TRBJ2-7; cdr3_aa: CASSLGGSLYYEQYF
v_call: TRBV6-6; clone_size: .; j_call: TRBJ1-1; cdr3_aa: CASSFGGANTEAFF
v_call: TRBV7-8; clone_size: .; j_call: TRBJ2-1; cdr3_aa: CASSLVIGRSSYNEQFF
v_call: TRBV12-5; clone_size: .; j_call: TRBJ2-3; cdr3_aa: CASGPFSGSTDTQYF
v_call: TRBV6-6; clone_size: .; j_call: TRBJ2-5; cdr3_aa: CASRSTSGGLGTQYF
v_call: TRBV28; clone_size: .; j_call: TRBJ2-2; cdr3_aa: CASRGSRTSGGGHTGELFF
v_call: TRBV4-1; clone_size: .; j_call: TRBJ2-1; cdr3_aa: CASSQGGLTSGYNEQFF
v_call: TRBV5-6; clone_size: .; j_call: TRBJ2-1; cdr3_aa: CASSLLSGEQFF
v_call: TRBV28; clone_size: .; j_call: TRBJ2-3; cdr3_aa: CASSSTRLAGEGGYTDTQYF
v_call: TRBV5-8; clone_size: .; j_call: TRBJ1-5; cdr3_aa: CASSLRQANQPQHF
v_call: TRBV29-1; clone_size: .; j_call: TRBJ1-5; cdr3_aa: CSVLGGGAENQPQHF
v_call: TRBV4-2; clone_size: few; j_call: TRBJ1-6; cdr3_aa: CASSRTSDRGGYSPLHF
v_call: TRBV18; clone_size: .; j_call: TRBJ1-2; cdr3_aa: CASSPSAVPGYGYTF
v_call: TRBV25-1; clone_size: .; j_call: TRBJ1-2; cdr3_aa: CASGGQGPSFYGYTF
v_call: TRBV2; clone_size: .; j_call: TRBJ2-7; cdr3_aa: CASSDLPPSRTGNYEQYF
v_call: TRBV5-1; clone_size: few; j_call: TRBJ2-7; cdr3_aa: CASSLGLAGGGEYEQYF
v_call: TRBV13; clone_size: .; j_call: TRBJ1-2; cdr3_aa: CASSDRDSYGYTF
v_call: TRBV7-2; clone_size: .; j_call: TRBJ2-1; cdr3_aa: CASSLALAGGDEQFF
v_call: TRBV11-3; clone_size: .; j_call: TRBJ2-7; cdr3_aa: CASSAGTGVDEQYF
v_call: TRBV5-1; clone_size: .; j_call: TRBJ1-6; cdr3_aa: CASRMSGTGNSPLHF
v_call: TRBV2; clone_size: .; j_call: TRBJ2-7; cdr3_aa: CASCPYGTYEQYF
v_call: TRBV7-9; clone_size: .; j_call: TRBJ2-6; cdr3_aa: CASSFQGRGSGANVLTF
v_call: TRBV27; clone_size: .; j_call: TRBJ1-5; cdr3_aa: CASSRTRGGNQPQHF
v_call: TRBV6-5; clone_size: .; j_call: TRBJ1-1; cdr3_aa: CASSLTGFTEAFF
v_call: TRBV7-7; clone_size: .; j_call: TRBJ2-2; cdr3_aa: CASSPLGPRPGELFF
v_call: TRBV28; clone_size: .; j_call: TRBJ2-5; cdr3_aa: CASSVQGWETQYF
v_call: TRBV27; clone_size: .; j_call: TRBJ1-5; cdr3_aa: CASSLFPGSGQPQHF
v_call: TRBV6-5; clone_size: .; j_call: TRBJ2-7; cdr3_aa: CASSYTQQGSSEQYF
v_call: TRBV11-1; clone_size: .; j_call: TRBJ2-5; cdr3_aa: CASSLRSEQETQYF